One sample yielded the 16 T cell receptor beta chains listed below, sequenced in a study of identical twins. Via MiXCR, TCRdb re-called the 5' RACE reads, giving one row per CDR3 protein. The table lists approximately 1.8 million distinct CDR3 sequences, 25% to 35% of them singletons, with under 0.35% in the top ten. Sequenced input: cord blood. The receptors were sampled from a newborn girl in good health.

This clonotype was seen a handful of times. The rearrangement joins TRBV5-1 to TRBJ2-7; 11 bases map to TRBD2. The CDR3 runs to 19 residues. Germline assignment: CDR1 SGHRS and CDR2 YFSETQ. V shed 0 bases and J 2 bases; nucleotides not matched to a gene: 13. The CDR3 nucleotides are TGCGCCAGCAGCTTGGTTGGCCTAGCGGGGGGACCACTAACCTACGAGCAGTACTTC. It yields the protein CASSLVGLAGGPLTYEQYF.

In nucleotides, the CDR3 is TGTGCCAGCAGCTTGAGGTTAAGGGTTGGTAATGAAGCTTTCTTT. As protein: CASSLRLRVGNEAFF. The V and J genes are TRBV12-3 or TRBV12-4 and TRBJ1-1; D is undetermined. V lost 6 bases and J lost 7, with 21 bases in between. The CDR3 totals 15 residues.

This clonotype was seen a few times. The chain uses TRBV7-9 and TRBJ1-4; D ambiguous. The CDR3 extends over 16 amino acids. Per the germline V gene, CDR1 is SEHNR and CDR2 is FQNEAQ (reference sequence). V was shortened by 3 bases and J by 4 bases, with 15 bases between the two germline ends. This CDR3 is CASSLMLAASNEKLFF. In DNA form, the CDR3 reads TGTGCCAGCAGCTTGATGTTGGCAGCAAGTAATGAAAAACTGTTTTTT. The variable domain in full, completed from reference TRBV7-9 and TRBJ1-4, reads DTGVSQNPRHKITKRGQNVTFRCDPISEHNRLYWYRQTLGQGPEFLTYFQNEAQLEKSRLLSDRFSAERPKGSFSTLEIQRTEQGDSAMYLCASSLMLAASNEKLFFGSGTQLSVL.

This clonotype was found many times. The J gene is TRBJ2-1, the V gene TRBV27, with unresolved D. CDR3 length equals 15 residues. The germline V gene encodes CDR1 MNHEY and CDR2 SMNVEV (reference sequence). The V and J ends lost 3 bases and 0 bases respectively, with 9 bases between them. The CDR3, as DNA: TGTGCCAGCAGTTTTGGTCAGGTCTCCTACAATGAGCAGTTCTTC. It translates to CASSFGQVSYNEQFF.

This clonotype was found many times. The V call is TRBV25-1, the J call TRBJ1-2; TRBD1 is a possible D gene (6 bases). Germline values: CDR1 MGHDK, CDR2 SYGVNS. The CDR3 runs to 14 residues. Trimming took off 2 bases at V and 0 bases at J, with 7 bases between the two ends. The DNA of the CDR3 is TGTGCCAGCAGTGAACAGGGGACTAACTATGGCTACACCTTC. Its protein is CASSEQGTNYGYTF.

The chain joins TRBV10-3 to TRBJ1-1; no clear D. There are 13 residues in the CDR3. Germline V CDR1 and CDR2: ENHRY, SYGVKD. V was trimmed by 2 bases and J by 3 bases, leaving 7 bases between them. The CDR3 loop reads CAISEVNYTEAFF. CDR3 bases: TGTGCCATCAGTGAGGTGAATTACACTGAAGCTTTCTTT.

This chain joins TRBV25-1 and TRBJ1-5; D might be TRBD1 (5 bases). The CDR3 extends over 16 amino acids. With 4 bases removed from V and 4 bases from J, the gap between germline ends came to 17 bases. Germline-derived CDR1 and CDR2 are MGHDK and SYGVNS. The CDR3 coding sequence is TGTGCCAGCAGTGGTACGGAGGGGTGGGTAAATCAGCCCCAGCATTTT. Protein: CASSGTEGWVNQPQHF.

This chain joins TRBV20-1 and TRBJ2-3; unclear D gene. Germline V CDR1 and CDR2: DFQATT, SNEGSKA (reference sequence). Trimming took off 3 bases at V and 0 bases at J, with 13 bases between the two ends. The CDR3 consists of 15 residues. CDR3 sequence: CSASPSPASTDTQYF. CDR3 DNA: TGCAGTGCTAGCCCTAGTCCAGCTAGCACAGATACGCAGTATTTT.

This clonotype was seen only a few times. This chain links TRBV12-3 or TRBV12-4 with TRBJ2-1; D remains unclear. The V end lost 8 bases, the J end lost 4 bases, and 12 bases lay between the germline ends. This CDR3 is built from 13 residues. The CDR3 sequence is CASGLAPYNEQFF. DNA for the CDR3: TGTGCCAGCGGCTTGGCCCCTTACAATGAGCAGTTCTTC.

The V and J genes are TRBV20-1 and TRBJ1-5, with 8 bases aligning to TRBD1. Trimming cost V 2 bases and J 6 bases; bases outside gene matches: 6. Germline V CDR1 and CDR2: DFQATT, SNEGSKA (reference sequence). The CDR3 extends over 14 amino acids. CDR3 DNA sequence: TGCAGTGCTAGACAGGGGGCGTCCGGTCAGCCCCAGCATTTT. Amino acids: CSARQGASGQPQHF.

The chain recombines TRBV15 with TRBJ2-5; no clear D. This CDR3 comprises 14 residues. Per the germline V gene, CDR1 is LNHNV and CDR2 is YYDKDF (reference sequence). Trimming took off 3 bases at V and 5 bases at J, with 13 bases between the two ends. The CDR3 reads CATSSPTRPETQYF. CDR3 nucleotide sequence: TGTGCCACCAGCAGCCCGACCCGCCCGGAGACCCAGTACTTC. The full variable domain, its missing parts supplied by reference TRBV15 and TRBJ2-5, is DAMVIQNPRYQVTQFGKPVTLSCSQTLNHNVMYWYQQKSSQAPKLLFHYYDKDFNNEADTPDNFQSRRPNTSFCFLDIRSPGLGDTAMYLCATSSPTRPETQYFGPGTRLLVL.

V and J are TRBV4-1 and TRBJ2-5, with D possibly being TRBD1 or TRBD2 (5 bases each). The CDR3 covers 12 residues. Germline V CDR1 and CDR2: MGHRA, YSYEKL. Trimming cost V 1 base and J 11 bases, with 11 bases left between them. The CDR3 loop reads CASSQVLGRQYF. The CDR3 bases are TGCGCCAGCAGCCAAGTGCTGGGACGGCAGTACTTC.

V gene TRBV9 combines with J gene TRBJ2-1, with no clear D. Germline V CDR1 and CDR2: SGDLS, YYNGEE. The CDR3 extends over 12 amino acids. V was pared by 0 bases and J by 9 bases, with 7 bases between. CDR3 bases: TGTGCCAGCAGCGTAGTGGAGAGTGAGCAGTTCTTC. Its translation: CASSVVESEQFF.

In regard to this clonotype: A junction end diverges from the germline sequence, so it may reflect a read error. V and J are TRBV6-1 and TRBJ1-5, with a weak D call TRBD1 (5 bases). CDR3 length: 14 amino acids. CDR1 is MNHNS and CDR2 is SASEGT in the germline V gene. CDR3 DNA sequence: TGTGCCAGCAACGGGGCCTATAGCAATCAGCCCCAGCAATTT. Translated, it gives CASNGAYSNQPQQF.

The chain carries TRBV11-2 and TRBJ2-1; D perhaps matches TRBD2 (5 bases). Trimming stripped 5 bases from V and 4 bases from J, with 15 bases between. The CDR3 sequence is 15 residues long. Germline V gene lookup returns CDR1 SGHAT and CDR2 FQNNGV. CDR3 nucleotides: TGTGCCAGCAGCCCCCTCCGGGGTGTTTACAATGAGCAGTTCTTC. Translation: CASSPLRGVYNEQFF.

A few counts support this clonotype. This sequence joins TRBV5-5 and TRBJ1-5, with a tentative D call TRBD1 (5 bases). The CDR3 has 14 amino acids. V was cut by 0 bases and J by 6 bases, with 10 bases left in between. Per the germline V gene, CDR1 is SGHKS and CDR2 is YYEKEE (reference sequence). The CDR3 sequence: CASSLVGQGQPQHF. CDR3 coding DNA: TGTGCCAGCAGCTTGGTAGGCCAGGGTCAGCCCCAGCATTTT. The full variable domain, its missing parts supplied by reference TRBV5-5 and TRBJ1-5, is DAGVTQSPTHLIKTRGQQVTLRCSPISGHKSVSWYQQVLGQGPQFIFQYYEKEERGRGNFPDRFSARQFPNYSSELNVNALLLGDSALYLCASSLVGQGQPQHFGDGTRLSIL.